One sample yielded the 30 T cell receptor beta chains listed below, sequenced in a study of kidney transplant recipient with SARS-CoV-2 infection. One entry per CDR3 protein results from TCRdb running MiXCR on the reads. The sample includes 200,000 to 300,000 distinct CDR3 sequences, about 30% of them seen just once. The source material was a blood sample, sampled at baseline and on roughly day 110 from a kidney transplant recipient. Receptors originate from a male patient between 25 and 39 years old who had COVID-19 and was a kidney transplant recipient. Some T cells may have originated in the graft donor.

The chain couples TRBV8-2 to TRBJ1-2; the D segment call TRBD1 is taken from the table without a DNA check. TRBV8-2 is listed as a pseudogene. CDR3 length: 16 amino acids. The CDR3 DNA reads as TGTGGCAGTGTCCGGGCTGATAGCCGAAAGACCTATGGCTACACCTTC. It translates to CGSVRADSRKTYGYTF.

In regard to this clonotype: A much bigger clone sits one base away, suggesting this may be a read error. J is TRBJ2-1 and V is TRBV20-1; D is perhaps TRBD1 or TRBD2 (5 bases each). CDR1 and CDR2 (germline): DFQATT, SNEGSKA (reference sequence). Trimming pared 3 bases from V and 9 bases from J, leaving 15 bases between. The CDR3 has 13 residues. For the CDR3, the DNA is TGCAGTGCTAGGGCCCCAGGGAGCGCTGAGCAGTTCTTC. Encoded protein: CSARAPGSAEQFF.

This clonotype was seen more than once but under ten times. The V call is TRBV3-1, the J call TRBJ2-2, with D unclear. The CDR3 covers 18 residues. The ends were cut back, 5 bases at V and 5 bases at J, with 24 bases in the middle. Germline CDR1 is LGHDT and CDR2 is YNNKEL (reference sequence). For the CDR3, the DNA is TGTGCCAGCAGCTGGCTCAATCCCATTTCAGGCTTGACCGGGGAGCTGTTTTTT. This translates into CASSWLNPISGLTGELFF.

This clonotype was detected many times. V gene TRBV12-3 or TRBV12-4 combines with J gene TRBJ2-2; 7 positions match TRBD1. Trimming cost V 6 bases and J 4 bases; bases outside gene matches: 11. This CDR3 contains 16 residues. CDR3: CASSPTDRRVTGELFF. CDR3 nucleotides: TGTGCCAGCAGCCCGACGGACAGGAGAGTCACCGGGGAGCTGTTTTTT.

Only a few counts were recorded for this clonotype. The rearrangement links TRBV15 to TRBJ2-2; D possibly corresponds to TRBD1 (5 bases). Per the germline V gene, CDR1 is LNHNV and CDR2 is YYDKDF (reference sequence). The CDR3 loop spans 16 amino acids. V lost 0 bases to trimming and J lost 0 bases, with 8 bases between them. The chain's CDR3 is CATSRDRDPNTGELFF. DNA of the CDR3: TGTGCCACCAGCAGAGACAGGGATCCGAACACCGGGGAGCTGTTTTTT.

This clonotype was counted ten times or more. This CDR3 reads CASSELKGKNSPLHF. In DNA, the CDR3 is TGTGCCAGCAGTGAATTAAAAGGGAAAAATTCACCCCTCCACTTT. The V gene is TRBV25-1, the J gene TRBJ1-6; D is ambiguous. This CDR3 is 15 amino acids long. The V gene lost 1 base and the J gene lost 7 bases, with 11 bases spanning the gap. Germline V gene lookup returns CDR1 MGHDK and CDR2 SYGVNS.

This clonotype has ten or more counts. This chain joins TRBV3-1 and TRBJ2-2, with D hard to call. This CDR3 is 18 amino acids long. Looked up from germline, CDR1 is LGHDT and CDR2 is YNNKEL (reference sequence). V shed 3 bases and J shed 5 bases, with 22 bases lying between them. CDR3 region: CASSHRCPISGLTGELFF. The CDR3 DNA reads as TGTGCCAGCAGCCACAGGTGTCCCATTTCAGGCTTGACCGGGGAGCTGTTTTTT.

The chain combines TRBV6-2 or TRBV6-3 with TRBJ2-1; 11 bases agree with TRBD2. The ends lost 4 bases at V and 0 bases at J; junction bases unmatched: 11. The CDR3 totals 19 residues. Looked up from germline, CDR1 is MNHEY and CDR2 is SVGEGT. CDR3 protein: CASSCFETSGISSYNEQFF. The CDR3 DNA reads as TGTGCCAGCAGTTGTTTCGAGACTAGCGGGATTAGCTCCTACAATGAGCAGTTCTTC.

Ten or more counts support this clonotype. This chain joins TRBV24-1 and TRBJ1-2; D ambiguous. The CDR3 runs 17 residues. The V and J ends lost 6 bases and 4 bases respectively, with 23 bases between them. Per germline, CDR1 KGHDR and CDR2 SFDVKD. In DNA, the CDR3 is TGTGCCACCAGTATGCCCGTTAGTACCAGAAAGACCTATGGCTACACCTTC. Its translation is CATSMPVSTRKTYGYTF.

This clonotype has ten or more counts. The V and J genes are TRBV6-1 and TRBJ1-2; no clear D gene. The CDR3 has 17 residues. The ends were cut back, 5 bases at V and 4 bases at J, with 23 bases in the middle. Germline CDR1 is MNHNS and CDR2 is SASEGT. This CDR3 reads CASSKAKECRKTYGYTF. CDR3 in DNA: TGTGCCAGCAGTAAGGCGAAGGAATGTAGAAAGACCTATGGCTACACCTTC.

At least ten counts were recorded for this clonotype. The chain couples TRBV29-1 to TRBJ2-7; 8 positions match TRBD2. V lost 4 bases to trimming and J lost 4 bases; unmatched junction nucleotides: 6. The CDR3 runs to 13 residues. Germline loops: CDR1 SQVTM, CDR2 ANQGSEA. CDR3 sequence: CSVASSGSYEQYF. The CDR3 DNA reads as TGCAGCGTTGCTTCCAGCGGGAGTTACGAGCAGTACTTC.

Worth noting for this clonotype: Just one base apart from a much larger clone, this may be a read error. V gene TRBV12-2 combines with J gene TRBJ1-2. TRBV12-2 has pseudogene status. CDR3 length equals 17 residues. CDR3 region: CAGRGIRTPRKTYGYTF. The CDR3 nucleotides are TGTGCAGGTCGCGGAATTCGGACTCCACGAAAGACCTATGGCTACACCTTC.

This clonotype came up a few times. The gene calls are TRBV2 and TRBJ2-1; 8 bases map to TRBD2. Germline V CDR1 and CDR2: SNHLY, FYNNEI. V gave up 2 bases and J gave up 2 bases; unmatched junction bases: 5. The CDR3 sequence is 16 residues long. CDR3 DNA sequence: TGTGCCAGCAGTGAATTTACTAGCGGCACCTACAATGAGCAGTTCTTC. It codes for CASSEFTSGTYNEQFF.

This clonotype came up many times. The J gene is TRBJ2-7, the V gene TRBV27, with TRBD2 as a possible D gene (6 bases). This CDR3 contains 15 residues. The V and J ends lost 7 bases and 3 bases respectively, with 19 bases between them. The germline gives CDR1 MNHEY, CDR2 SMNVEV (reference sequence). The chain's CDR3 is CASNHLGGTVYEQYF. CDR3 nucleotides: TGTGCCAGCAACCACCTCGGCGGGACTGTCTACGAGCAGTACTTC.

This clonotype was detected ten times or more. CDR3 loop: CASRQGVYEQYF. In nucleotides, the CDR3 is TGTGCCAGCAGACAAGGGGTATACGAGCAGTACTTC. V is TRBV28 and J is TRBJ2-7, with a possible D match to TRBD1 (5 bases). Germline V gene sequence: CDR1 MDHEN, CDR2 SYDVKM. Trimming took 6 bases from V and 4 from J, leaving 10 bases between them. This CDR3 spans 12 amino acids.

This chain links TRBV21-1 with TRBJ2-3; TRBD1, the table's D call, lacks a check against the DNA. TRBV21-1 represents a pseudogene. The CDR3 runs to 17 residues. The CDR3 loop is CAGRYPVATVMQDTQYF. As DNA, the CDR3 is TGTGCCGGCAGGTACCCGGTAGCTACAGTCATGCAAGATACGCAGTATTTT.

This clonotype was detected ten times or more. The rearrangement uses TRBV24-1 and TRBJ1-2; unclear D gene. This CDR3 has 17 amino acids. Per the germline V gene, CDR1 is KGHDR and CDR2 is SFDVKD. V was pared by 6 bases and J by 4 bases, with 23 bases between. The chain's CDR3 is CATSKPNSTRKTYGYTF. The CDR3 nucleotides are TGTGCCACCAGTAAACCAAATAGTACCAGAAAGACCTATGGCTACACCTTC.

This clonotype was seen ten or more times. CDR3 amino acids: CASSLFGVTGELFF. CDR3 DNA: TGTGCCAGCAGCTTATTTGGGGTCACCGGGGAGCTGTTTTTT. This chain joins TRBV7-3 and TRBJ2-2; D remains ambiguous. This CDR3 is 14 amino acids long. Germline V lookup: CDR1 SGHTA, CDR2 FQGTGA. Trimming removed 2 bases from V and 4 bases from J, with 8 bases in between.

Details on this clonotype: A far larger clone is one nucleotide away, so this likely arose from a read error. The chain's CDR3 is CATSGSPGKGPYEQYF. The DNA of the CDR3 is TGTGCCACCAGTGGTTCTCCAGGGAAAGGGCCCTACGAGCAGTACTTC. The chain is built from TRBV24-1 and TRBJ2-5; weak D call: TRBD1 (5 bases). The tail of the sequence fits TRBJ2-7 better, so the J call may be wrong. The germline V gene encodes CDR1 KGHDR and CDR2 SFDVKD. This CDR3 has 16 residues.

This clonotype was seen only once. A read error may explain this, as a much larger clone is one base away. This chain links TRBV29-1 with TRBJ1-3; tentative D call: TRBD1 (5 bases). This CDR3 is built from 12 residues. CDR1 is SQVTM, CDR2 ANQGSEA, per germline. CDR3 amino acids: CSVLGVGNNIYF. The CDR3 bases are TGCAGCGTCCTGGGGGTTGGAAACAACATATATTTT.

This clonotype was seen repeatedly, ten times or more. This rearrangement joins TRBV7-3 to TRBJ2-7, with a weak D call TRBD1 (6 bases). The ends were cut back, 4 bases at V and 7 bases at J, with 20 bases in the middle. CDR1 is SGHTA, CDR2 FQGTGA, per germline. The CDR3 contains 15 residues. CDR3 bases: TGTGCCAGCAGCTCCGAGCAGGGGACCCAGCGGGAGCAGTACTTC. It codes for CASSSEQGTQREQYF.

Details on this clonotype: A single base separates this from a much larger clone, so it may be a read error. The chain carries TRBV6-5 and TRBJ1-5; possibly TRBD1 for D (5 bases). Germline CDR1 MNHEY, CDR2 SVGAGI. There are 15 residues in the CDR3. This CDR3 is CASSGQGGSNQPRHF. CDR3 coding DNA: TGTGCCAGCAGTGGGCAGGGAGGTAGCAATCAGCCCCGGCATTTT.

This clonotype was detected many times. The gene calls are TRBV25-1 and TRBJ1-2, with unresolved D. V shed 4 bases and J shed 4 bases, with 22 bases lying between them. Germline CDR1 MGHDK, CDR2 SYGVNS. CDR3 length: 17 amino acids. This CDR3 reads CASSGIPELGKTYGYTF. CDR3 sequence (DNA): TGTGCCAGCAGTGGAATTCCAGAACTGGGAAAGACCTATGGCTACACCTTC.

Concerning this clonotype: Relative to the germline gene, one junction end is altered; a read error may explain this. The chain joins TRBV3-1 to TRBJ1-2; no firm D call. CDR1 and CDR2 (germline): LGHDT, YNNKEL (reference sequence). The CDR3 loop spans 17 amino acids. CDR3 bases: TGTGCCAGTAGCCTTCGTGTCACCCTTCGAAAGACCTATGGCTACACCTTC. Translating gives CASSLRVTLRKTYGYTF.

The table lists this clonotype with many counts. The rearrangement uses TRBV19 and TRBJ2-2, with D perhaps assigned TRBD1 or TRBD2 (7 bases each). V dropped 10 bases and J dropped 5 bases, with 20 bases sitting between them. The germline V gene encodes CDR1 LNHDA and CDR2 SQIVND (reference sequence). The CDR3 is 15 residues long. The DNA for the CDR3 is TGTGCCACCGTCGGTCGACAGGGAGGGACCGGGGAGCTGTTTTTT. Amino acid sequence: CATVGRQGGTGELFF.

A word on this clonotype: A single base separates this from a much larger clone, so it may be a read error. The genes are TRBV5-1 and TRBJ1-2, with TRBD1 identical over 7 bases. J lost 6 bases, V lost 4 bases, and 12 bases had no gene match. This CDR3 is 15 amino acids long. Germline lookup yields CDR1 SGHRS and CDR2 YFSETQ. For the CDR3, the DNA is TGCGCCAGCAGCAGATCGGACAGGCTATGGGATGGCTACACCTTC. Protein: CASSRSDRLWDGYTF.

This clonotype was found many times. V and J are TRBV12-3 or TRBV12-4 and TRBJ2-5, with D perhaps matching TRBD1 (6 bases). The CDR3 is 14 amino acids. The V end was cut by 6 bases, the J end by 0 bases, with 11 bases between. DNA for the CDR3: TGTGCCAGCAGGAAGGACAGAAACCAAGAGACCCAGTACTTC. Protein sequence: CASRKDRNQETQYF.

This clonotype was picked up many times. The rearrangement joins TRBV4-2 to TRBJ2-1, with 10 nucleotides matching TRBD2. The J segment lost 10 bases and the V segment lost 0 bases, leaving 9 bases of the junction unmatched. In germline, CDR1 is LGHNA, CDR2 YNFKEQ. This CDR3 contains 16 residues. The CDR3 region is CASSQDQLAAGGEQFF. The CDR3 bases are TGTGCCAGCAGCCAAGATCAGCTCGCAGCGGGAGGGGAGCAGTTCTTC.

Details on this clonotype: This sequence may be a read error, since a much larger clone differs from it by one base. The rearrangement uses TRBV11-2 and TRBJ2-5, with D hard to call. The J call may be mistaken, given a closer DNA end match to TRBJ2-7. The CDR3 has 14 residues. The germline CDR1 and CDR2 sequences are SGHAT and FQNNGV. The CDR3 spells CASSLDLPNHEQYF. DNA of the CDR3: TGTGCCAGCAGCTTAGATCTGCCAAACCACGAGCAGTACTTC.

Ten or more counts support this clonotype. V and J are TRBV6-5 and TRBJ1-1; no definite D call. This CDR3 comprises 12 residues. Germline CDR1 and CDR2: MNHEY and SVGAGI. The V and J ends lost 6 bases and 4 bases respectively, with 9 bases between them. CDR3 region: CASRGKGTEAFF. CDR3 nucleotide sequence: TGTGCCAGCAGGGGAAAGGGCACTGAAGCTTTCTTT.